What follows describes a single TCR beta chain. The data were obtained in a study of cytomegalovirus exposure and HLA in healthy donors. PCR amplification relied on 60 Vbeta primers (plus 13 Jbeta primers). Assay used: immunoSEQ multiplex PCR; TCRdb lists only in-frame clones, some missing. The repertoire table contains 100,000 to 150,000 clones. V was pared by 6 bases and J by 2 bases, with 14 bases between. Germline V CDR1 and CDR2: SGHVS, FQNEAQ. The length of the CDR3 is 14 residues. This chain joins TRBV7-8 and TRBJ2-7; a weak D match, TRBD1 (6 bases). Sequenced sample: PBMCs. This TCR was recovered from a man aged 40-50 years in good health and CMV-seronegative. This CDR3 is CASSPPGHTYEQYF. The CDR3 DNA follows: TGTGCCAGCAGTCCCCCGGGACATACCTACGAGCAGTACTTC.